This T cell receptor beta chain was observed in a study of blood T cell repertoires in COVID-19. This clone was picked up a small number of times. Germline-derived CDR1 and CDR2 are SGDLS and YYNGEE. Deletions cut 0 bases from V and 7 bases from J, with 11 bases between. The CDR3 is 15 amino acids. The data were produced by immunoSEQ multiplex PCR, yet TCRdb's version contains in-frame clones alone and is incomplete. Of around 230,000 clones in the sample, roughly four fifths are singletons; the top ten hold roughly a tenth. The sequence was collected from a woman older than 75 with acute or convalescent COVID-19. The chain recombines TRBV9 with TRBJ1-6, with D tentatively TRBD1 (6 bases). The sequenced sample consisted of peripheral blood. The CDR3 DNA is TGTGCCAGCAGCGTAGGGTCGGGGGGCAATTCACCCCTCCACTTT. This translates into CASSVGSGGNSPLHF. Full variable domain (remainder filled in from reference TRBV9 and TRBJ1-6): DSGVTQTPKHLITATGQRVTLRCSPRSGDLSVYWYQQSLDQGLQFLIQYYNGEERAKGNILERFSAQQFPDLHSELNLSSLELGDSALYFCASSVGSGGNSPLHFGNGTRLTVT.